Listed below are T cell receptor beta chains from one sample, sequenced in a study of blood T cell repertoires in COVID-19. Measured with immunoSEQ multiplex PCR; TCRdb has only the in-frame clones, and not every one. The table has more than 300,000 clones, approximately 90% seen once. Sequenced material: PBMCs or T cells enriched from blood (not recorded which). The receptors stem from a woman aged 18-29 years who had recovered from COVID-19. CDR3s include the opening cysteine and the closing phenylalanine or tryptophan. The D gene is left open where the match is weak. Clone size, where shown, is once, few, many, or a class for clones that have expanded.

cdr3_nt cdr3_aa v_call d_call clone_size j_call
TGTGCCAGCAGTGGGATTGTGGGGGAGGGGAACACTGAAGCTTTCTTT CASSGIVGEGNTEAFF TRBV2 - - TRBJ1-1
TGTGCCAGCAGCCAAGAAGGTCGGGGTTGGACTAGCGGGGGCCTCTCCTACAATGAGCAGTTCTTC CASSQEGRGWTSGGLSYNEQFF TRBV4-2 TRBD2 - TRBJ2-1
TGTGCCAGCAGCGAGGGCTTCCAAGAGACCCAGTACTTC CASSEGFQETQYF TRBV11-2 - - TRBJ2-5
TGTGCCAGCAGCTCTTCTCCGGCGGGGGCTACCACCGGGGAGCTGTTTTTT CASSSSPAGATTGELFF TRBV11-2 - - TRBJ2-2
TGTGCCAGCAGTGAAAGTCAGGGTGGTTCTGGGGAGCAGTACTTC CASSESQGGSGEQYF TRBV6-1 - - TRBJ2-7
TGTGCCAGCACCGGTGGGGGGGGGAACTACAATGAGCAGTTCTTC CASTGGGGNYNEQFF TRBV6-5 TRBD2 - TRBJ2-1
TGCGCCAGCAGCTTGGCCGTCAGGGGAAGTGGCGAGCAGTTCTTC CASSLAVRGSGEQFF TRBV5-1 - - TRBJ2-1
TGTGCCTGGAGTGTACGAAGGAGCTCCTATGGCTACACCTTC CAWSVRRSSYGYTF TRBV30 - - TRBJ1-2
TGTGCCTGGGGGGGAGGGGGCTATGGCTACACCTTC CAWGGGGYGYTF TRBV30 - - TRBJ1-2
TGTGCCAGCACGGCAGGGGACACAGATACGCAGTATTTT CASTAGDTDTQYF TRBV28 - - TRBJ2-3
TGTGCCAGCAGCGTGGGACAGGGGGATTACGAGCAGTACTTC CASSVGQGDYEQYF TRBV5-4 TRBD1 - TRBJ2-7
TGCGCCAGCAGCTTCCGTAGTCCAGGAGGAGGGAATGGCTACACCTTC CASSFRSPGGGNGYTF TRBV5-1 - - TRBJ1-2
TGTGCCAGCAGTGAAACTCGGCAGGGGTACACTGAAGCTTTCTTT CASSETRQGYTEAFF TRBV2 - - TRBJ1-1
TGTGCCAGCTCACCACTCCCAACAGGGAATCCGAACACTGAAGCTTTCTTT CASSPLPTGNPNTEAFF TRBV18 - - TRBJ1-1
TGTGCCAGCAGTTACGTTCAGGGGGCGGGTGAGCAGTTCTTC CASSYVQGAGEQFF TRBV6-5 TRBD1 - TRBJ2-1
TGTGCCAGCAGTTTATTTATCGGAAACACCATATATTTT CASSLFIGNTIYF TRBV12-3/TRBV12-4 - - TRBJ1-3
TGTGCCAGCAGCAGACCCGGGACAGGAGAAAAGAACACCTTC CASSRPGTGEKNTF TRBV6-2/TRBV6-3 TRBD1 - TRBJ1-2
TGCGCCAGCAGCCAAGTGCCTAGCGGGGGGTTAACCACCCACGAGCAGTACTTC CASSQVPSGGLTTHEQYF TRBV4-1 TRBD2 - TRBJ2-7
TGTGCCAGCTCACCCCTTAGGGACATGGAAGCTTTCTTT CASSPLRDMEAFF TRBV18 - - TRBJ1-1
TGTGCCAGCAGTTCCCTTTTGGGCAGTAGACCTACCTACGAGCAGTACTTC CASSSLLGSRPTYEQYF TRBV28 - - TRBJ2-7
TGCGCCAGCAGCTTGGAAGGTTCGCGGACTAGCGGGGGCTACGAGCAGTACTTC CASSLEGSRTSGGYEQYF TRBV5-1 TRBD2 - TRBJ2-7
TGTGCCAGCAGTCTGCTCTCCCCGGGACAGGGTCGGGACCAGCCCCAGCATTTT CASSLLSPGQGRDQPQHF TRBV6-6 TRBD1 - TRBJ1-5
TGTGCCAGCAGCCTAGACAGGGCGACCACGGGGCTCCACTTT CASSLDRATTGLHF TRBV9 TRBD1 - TRBJ1-6
TGTGCCAGCAGTTCCCTTGACAGGGTAAGGTACGAGCAGTACTTC CASSSLDRVRYEQYF TRBV27 TRBD1 - TRBJ2-7
TGTGCCAGCAGCCAGGGGGCGCGCACTGAAGCTTTCTTT CASSQGARTEAFF TRBV3-1/TRBV3-2 - once TRBJ1-1
TGTGCCAGCAGTGGGGACAGGGTGGCCCACGAGCAGTACTTC CASSGDRVAHEQYF TRBV2 TRBD1 once TRBJ2-7
TGTGCCAGCAGCCCCCAAGGGAGCGGCTGGGAGCAGTACTTC CASSPQGSGWEQYF TRBV7-2 - - TRBJ2-7
TGTGCCAGCAGTTCCAGCGGAGAAAAACTGTTTTTT CASSSSGEKLFF TRBV2 - - TRBJ1-4
TGTGCCAGCAGTGATGGAGACAGGGGCACAGATACGCAGTATTTT CASSDGDRGTDTQYF TRBV2 TRBD1 - TRBJ2-3
TGTGCCAGCAGGGGATTACAGGGGGCAGGCCAGCCCCAGCATTTT CASRGLQGAGQPQHF TRBV6-5 TRBD1 once TRBJ1-5
TGTGCCTGGAGTGTAGGGAGGCTGAGGGGCTACACCTTC CAWSVGRLRGYTF TRBV30 - - TRBJ1-2
TGTGCCAGCAGCCAACTAGCGGGGGGGCCTTACGAGCAGTACTTC CASSQLAGGPYEQYF TRBV11-2 TRBD2 - TRBJ2-7
TGTGCCAGCAGCCCAGGGACTAGCGGGGGGGCCTCAGATACGCAGTATTTT CASSPGTSGGASDTQYF TRBV5-4 TRBD2 few TRBJ2-3
TGTGCCAGCAGCGACCTGCGGGGGGGCACAGATACGCAGTATTTT CASSDLRGGTDTQYF TRBV7-2 TRBD2 - TRBJ2-3
TGTGCCAGCAGCTTAGGCCCCAAGGGAGGCAATCAGCCCCAGCATTTT CASSLGPKGGNQPQHF TRBV7-9 - - TRBJ1-5
TGTGCCAGCAGCTCTGACAGGGGATGGAAGAACACTGAAGCTTTCTTT CASSSDRGWKNTEAFF TRBV7-2 TRBD1 - TRBJ1-1
TGTGCCAGTTCTCAGGGGGTGTGGGAAAAACTGTTTTTT CASSQGVWEKLFF TRBV19 TRBD1 - TRBJ1-4
TGCGCCAGCAGCTTGGGAACAGGCGGCTACACCTTC CASSLGTGGYTF TRBV5-1 - - TRBJ1-2
TGTGCCAGCAGTTACTCGGTCGGAGGAAACTATGGCTACACCTTC CASSYSVGGNYGYTF TRBV6-5 - - TRBJ1-2
TGTGCCAGCAGCTTGAACAGTCAGCCCCAGCATTTT CASSLNSQPQHF TRBV5-6 - - TRBJ1-5
TGTGCCATCAGGGCGGGACAGGGGACCTACGAGCAGTACTTC CAIRAGQGTYEQYF TRBV6-5 TRBD1 - TRBJ2-7
TGCGCCAGCAGCCAAGATTCTACCCTTTTATCACCCCTCCACTTT CASSQDSTLLSPLHF TRBV4-3 - - TRBJ1-6
TGTGCCAGCAGCCCCGCCGGGACAGCCTACAATGAGCAGTTCTTC CASSPAGTAYNEQFF TRBV7-9 TRBD1 - TRBJ2-1